This passage covers 4 T cell receptor beta chains from one sample sequenced in a study of T cell responses to AZD1222 COVID-19 vaccine. The table came from immunoSEQ multiplex PCR; TCRdb's copy has only in-frame clones and leaves some out. Here the sample spans some 140,000 clones, 80% to 95% being singletons. The sequenced sample was peripheral blood, obtained 28 days after the second AZD1222 dose. The receptor set was obtained from an adult who received the AZD1222 COVID-19 vaccine.

The DNA for the CDR3 is TGTGCCAGCAGCCGAATGACAGAATGGGCGGCTCTGCAGTATTTT. This codes for CASSRMTEWAALQYF. The chain uses TRBV7-8 and TRBJ2-3, with D maybe TRBD1 (5 bases). CDR1 and CDR2 from the germline V gene are SGHVS and FQNEAQ. The length of the CDR3 is 15 residues. V dropped 5 bases and J dropped 11 bases, with 23 bases sitting between them.

The gene calls are TRBV7-9 and TRBJ1-1, with no clear D. The germline V gene has CDR1 SEHNR and CDR2 FQNEAQ (reference sequence). Trimming pared 5 bases from V and 8 bases from J, leaving 15 bases between. The CDR3 covers 13 residues. CDR3 DNA: TGTGCCAGCAGCCGACTAATGAGACACGAAGCTTTCTTT. Protein product: CASSRLMRHEAFF.

Note on this clone: No DNA is shown, since the ends of the CDR3 on it are uncertain; the CDR3 is the one TCRdb lists. The chain links TRBV11-2 to TRBJ2-7; the D call in the table, TRBD2, was not verified against the DNA. The V gene's germline CDR1 is SGHAT and CDR2 FQNNGV. Termini included, the CDR3 measures 14 amino acids. CDR3 protein: CASSFGSGTYEQYF.

The chain combines TRBV12-3 or TRBV12-4 with TRBJ2-7; 10 nucleotides match TRBD2. The V and J ends lost 6 bases and 2 bases, in that order; junction bases with no gene match: 1. This CDR3 is built from 13 residues. Here the CDR3 reads CASSLAGAYEQYF. The DNA of the CDR3 is TGTGCCAGCAGCCTAGCGGGGGCCTACGAGCAGTACTTC.